The entry that follows covers one TCR beta chain sequence. Antigen: not known. This entry comes from a study of beta chain features in type 1 diabetes. Study-wide results and limits: Shortening that was moderate but significant affected the TCRB CDR3s of Type 1 diabetes patients in all four CD4+ subsets.

The CDR3 contains 13 residues. V gave up 7 bases and J gave up 4 bases; unmatched junction bases: 6. Per the germline V gene, CDR1 is SGDLS and CDR2 is YYNGEE. The whole isolated RNA underwent reverse transcription, so sequencing captured expressed TCRB transcripts. Repertoires were generated with immunoSEQ multiplex PCR, while TCRdb's copy carries only in-frame clones and drops some. The table lists around 250,000 clones, less than 15% of them singletons. The sequence derives from a woman aged 40 to 55 in good health. The source material was naive CD4+ T cells from blood. The V call is TRBV9, the J call TRBJ2-5, with 8 bases that match TRBD2. In nucleotides, the CDR3 is TGTGCCAGCGACGGGGGGGCCGGAGAGACCCAGTACTTC. Translating it yields CASDGGAGETQYF. Complete variable domain (other parts from reference TRBV9 and TRBJ2-5): DSGVTQTPKHLITATGQRVTLRCSPRSGDLSVYWYQQSLDQGLQFLIQYYNGEERAKGNILERFSAQQFPDLHSELNLSSLELGDSALYFCASDGGAGETQYFGPGTRLLVL.